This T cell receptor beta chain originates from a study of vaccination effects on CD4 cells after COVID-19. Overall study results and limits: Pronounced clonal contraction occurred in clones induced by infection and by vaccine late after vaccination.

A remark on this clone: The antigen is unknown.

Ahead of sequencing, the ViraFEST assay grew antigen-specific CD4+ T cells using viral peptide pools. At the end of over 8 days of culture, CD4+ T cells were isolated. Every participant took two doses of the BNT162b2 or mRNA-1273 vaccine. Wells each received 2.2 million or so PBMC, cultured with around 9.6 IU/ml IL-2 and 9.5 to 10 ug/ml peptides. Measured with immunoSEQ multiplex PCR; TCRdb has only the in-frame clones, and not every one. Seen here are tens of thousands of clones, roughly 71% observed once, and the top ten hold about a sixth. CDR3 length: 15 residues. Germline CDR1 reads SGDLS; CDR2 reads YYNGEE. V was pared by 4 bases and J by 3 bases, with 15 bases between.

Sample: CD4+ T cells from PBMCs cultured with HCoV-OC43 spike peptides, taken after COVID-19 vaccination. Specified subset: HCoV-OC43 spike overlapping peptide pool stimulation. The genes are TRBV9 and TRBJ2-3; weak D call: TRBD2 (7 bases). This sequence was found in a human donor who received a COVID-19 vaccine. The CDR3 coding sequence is TGTGCCAGCAGCAAGGGGGGGCAGAGAACAGATACGCAGTATTTT. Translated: CASSKGGQRTDTQYF.